A selection of T cell receptor beta chains follows, all from one sample in a study of human T cells and chemical hapten exposure. TCRdb fed the RACE reads into MiXCR, producing one record per CDR3 protein. The profile covers just over 70,000 distinct CDR3 sequences, with around 10% appearing a single time and approximately 1.4% taken by the ten largest. The sequencing used whole blood, collected in connection with sensitization to the hapten diphenylcyclopropenone (DPC). Receptor source: a woman aged 45-59 years with alopecia areata. Some clones in this sample may be carry-over from other donors' samples. Each CDR3 is given with its conserved first and last residue. A D gene is named only where the DNA matches it firmly. A clone size is listed for some rows: how often the clone was seen (once, few, many), or a class if it is expanded.

many	11	.	TRBJ2-1	TRBV20-1	CSALLYNEQFF	TGCAGTGCTCTCCTTTACAATGAGCAGTTCTTC
many	16	.	TRBJ1-5	TRBV7-9	CASSRTGRGLEQPQHF	TGTGCCAGCAGCCGAACTGGCAGGGGACTGGAACAGCCCCAGCATTTT
.	13	.	TRBJ2-3	TRBV19	CASTRGNTDTQYF	TGTGCCAGTACAAGGGGGAACACAGATACGCAGTATTTT
many	12	TRBD1	TRBJ1-5	TRBV29-1	CSVLGQGQPQHF	TGCAGCGTCCTCGGACAGGGTCAGCCCCAGCATTTT
few	13	.	TRBJ1-5	TRBV12-3/TRBV12-4	CASSPPGDQPQHF	TGTGCCAGCAGTCCACCGGGTGATCAGCCCCAGCATTTT
few	13	.	TRBJ1-5	TRBV28	CASSRQVNQPQHF	TGTGCCAGCAGTCGACAGGTCAATCAGCCCCAGCATTTT
few	16	TRBD2	TRBJ2-1	TRBV12-3/TRBV12-4	CASSLGGGGDYNEQFF	TGTGCCAGCAGTTTAGGAGGCGGGGGGGATTACAATGAGCAGTTCTTC
many	14	.	TRBJ2-7	TRBV20-1	CSAREGRGSYEQYF	TGCAGTGCTAGAGAGGGCAGGGGATCCTACGAGCAGTACTTC
few	16	TRBD1	TRBJ2-3	TRBV12-3/TRBV12-4	CASSLGTGQSTDTQYF	TGTGCCAGCAGTTTAGGAACGGGACAGAGCACAGATACGCAGTATTTT
.	16	.	TRBJ1-5	TRBV19	CASSIDRQYSNQPQHF	TGTGCCAGTAGTATAGATAGGCAGTATAGCAATCAGCCCCAGCATTTT
few	14	.	TRBJ2-7	TRBV5-5	CASSLGTIEGEQYF	TGTGCCAGCAGCTTGGGCACCATAGAGGGCGAGCAGTACTTC
many	13	.	TRBJ2-7	TRBV10-2	CASSLADPYEQYF	TGCGCCAGCAGTCTGGCGGACCCCTACGAGCAGTACTTC
.	17	.	TRBJ2-1	TRBV28	CASSESPGRGLYNEQFF	TGTGCCAGCAGTGAGAGCCCGGGAAGAGGGCTCTACAATGAGCAGTTCTTC
few	16	.	TRBJ1-1	TRBV21-1	CASSKEGKEMNTEAFF	TGTGCCAGCAGCAAAGAAGGAAAGGAGATGAACACTGAAGCTTTCTTT
.	16	.	TRBJ2-1	TRBV6-1	CASRGARQEPYNEQFF	TGTGCCAGCAGAGGCGCTAGACAGGAACCCTACAATGAGCAGTTCTTC
few	13	.	TRBJ1-1	TRBV2	CASSANGNTEAFF	TGTGCCAGCAGTGCTAACGGGAACACTGAAGCTTTCTTT
many	13	.	TRBJ1-4	TRBV27	CASSFPPLEKLFF	TGTGCCAGCAGTTTCCCTCCCTTGGAAAAACTGTTTTTT
many	16	TRBD2	TRBJ2-1	TRBV29-1	CSVLPWTSKHRDEQFF	TGCAGCGTGCTACCCTGGACTAGTAAACATCGCGATGAGCAGTTCTTC
many	12	.	TRBJ1-5	TRBV27	CASGFYGQPQHF	TGTGCCAGCGGGTTCTATGGCCAGCCCCAGCATTTT
many	12	.	TRBJ1-2	TRBV3-1	CASSPSSNGYTF	TGTGCCAGCAGCCCCTCTTCCAATGGCTACACCTTC
many	13	TRBD2	TRBJ2-5	TRBV20-1	CSARETSGRSQYF	TGCAGTGCTAGGGAGACTAGCGGGCGGTCCCAGTACTTC
few	12	.	TRBJ2-5	TRBV3-1	CASAPLGSVQYF	TGTGCCAGCGCCCCCCTAGGGAGCGTCCAGTACTTC
many	16	.	TRBJ2-5	TRBV7-8	CASSLFRRGMVQTQYF	TGTGCCAGCAGCTTATTTCGAAGGGGCATGGTACAGACCCAGTACTTC
many	14	TRBD1	TRBJ1-1	TRBV7-9	CASSLGQLYTEAFF	TGTGCCAGCAGCTTGGGACAGCTGTACACTGAAGCTTTCTTT
many	15	.	TRBJ2-2	TRBV5-1	CASSSIQGSTGELFF	TGCGCCAGCAGCTCCATACAGGGATCCACCGGGGAGCTGTTTTTT
.	15	.	TRBJ2-7	TRBV5-1	CASRRDSGHSYEQYF	TGCGCCAGCAGGCGGGACAGCGGCCACTCCTACGAGCAGTACTTC
.	12	.	TRBJ1-4	TRBV28	CASSPLQEKLFF	TGTGCCAGCAGTCCTCTACAGGAAAAACTGTTTTTT
many	14	.	TRBJ1-5	TRBV20-1	CSARSGTLSQPQHF	TGCAGTGCTAGATCTGGGACATTATCGCAGCCCCAGCATTTT
.	13	.	TRBJ1-2	TRBV7-9	CASSLVQAHGYTF	TGTGCCAGCAGCTTAGTACAGGCCCATGGCTACACCTTC
few	17	TRBD2	TRBJ2-3	TRBV7-2	CASSLGLAGGPTDTQYF	TGTGCCAGCAGCCTGGGACTAGCGGGAGGGCCAACAGATACGCAGTATTTT
many	12	.	TRBJ2-7	TRBV28	CASSLYRYEQYF	TGTGCCAGCAGTTTGTACCGCTACGAGCAGTACTTC
many	15	.	TRBJ1-6	TRBV20-1	CSARGSDSYNSPLHF	TGCAGTGCTAGAGGATCTGACAGTTACAATTCACCCCTCCACTTT
.	11	.	TRBJ2-3	TRBV27	CASSLDSAQYF	TGTGCCAGCAGTTTGGACTCTGCGCAGTATTTT
many	9	.	TRBJ2-7	TRBV9	CASTYEQYF	TGTGCCAGCACTTACGAGCAGTACTTC
many	16	.	TRBJ2-7	TRBV6-5	CASSYGSGPIPYEQYF	TGTGCCAGCAGTTACGGGTCGGGGCCGATACCCTACGAGCAGTACTTC
.	14	.	TRBJ1-1	TRBV7-9	CASSLEPGRPEAFF	TGTGCCAGCAGCTTAGAGCCAGGCCGCCCTGAAGCTTTCTTT
.	13	.	TRBJ1-1	TRBV12-3/TRBV12-4	CASSLRANTEAFF	TGTGCCAGCAGTTTAAGAGCGAACACTGAAGCTTTCTTT
.	18	.	TRBJ2-6	TRBV4-1	CASSQVPDRFSGANVLTF	TGCGCCAGCAGCCAAGTCCCGGACAGATTCTCTGGGGCCAACGTCCTGACTTTC
few	17	.	TRBJ1-6	TRBV6-5	CASSYSVFRSYNSPLHF	TGTGCCAGCAGTTACTCCGTATTTCGCTCCTATAATTCACCCCTCCACTTT
many	13	TRBD1	TRBJ1-1	TRBV6-5	CASSSDRGTEAFF	TGTGCCAGCAGTTCCGACAGGGGTACTGAAGCTTTCTTT